The clone carrying this T cell receptor beta chain has only a few counts. The target antigen is unknown. These data belong to a study of T-cell reconstitution after alpha-beta-depleted transplantation in children. Whole-study findings and limits: Expanded graft clones, several hundred of them, were reportedly the source of alpha-beta T cells about two months after transplant. Counts and diversity of T cells one year after transplant came mostly from newly produced T cells. Recipient T cells and thymic progenitors that survived gave rise to the high TCRbeta diversity observed at day 60 in some patients.

Preparing the TCRbeta library involved the use of unique molecular identifiers. TCRdb redid the calling of the PCR reads with MiXCR, one entry per CDR3 protein. Of under 100,000 distinct CDR3 sequences listed, 15% to 18% are singletons. The CDR3 runs to 18 residues. V trimming: 1 base; J trimming: 3 bases; junction bases outside the gene matches: 11. The germline gives CDR1 LGHNA, CDR2 YNFKEQ. The source is a male patient aged 2 to 10 who had a stem cell transplant for acute lymphoblastic leukemia, so the T cells may come from the graft donor. The gene calls are TRBV4-2 and TRBJ2-7, with 11 nucleotides matching TRBD2. Sequenced here: PBMCs, mostly from graft donor cells, sampled 180 days after TCRalphabeta/CD19-depleted stem cell transplant. The CDR3: CASSQVGPVAGGYYEQYF. The CDR3 DNA reads as TGTGCCAGCAGCCAAGTCGGGCCCGTAGCGGGGGGGTACTACGAGCAGTACTTC.